These 18 T cell receptor beta chains were sequenced from one sample in a study of blood T cell repertoires in COVID-19. Measured with immunoSEQ multiplex PCR; TCRdb has only the in-frame clones, and not every one. This table has 200,000 to 250,000 clones, about nine tenths appearing once. Sample: PBMCs or T cells enriched from blood (not recorded which). Receptors were obtained from a woman aged 40 to 49 with acute COVID-19.

Written as DNA, the CDR3 is TGTGCCAGCAGCGTGGAACCCTTGGGCGGGGGCACTGAAGCTTTCTTT. This gives the protein CASSVEPLGGGTEAFF. The chain is built from TRBV5-4 and TRBJ1-1, with D perhaps TRBD1 (5 bases). Trimming took off 4 bases at V and 4 bases at J, with 20 bases between the two ends. Germline V gene data show CDR1 as SGHNT and CDR2 as YYREEE (reference sequence). The CDR3 runs to 16 residues.

This clone has a single count. The chain has TRBV11-3 and TRBJ2-7; D may be TRBD2 (6 bases). Trimming took off 3 bases at V and 0 bases at J, with 9 bases between the two ends. Germline V gene lookup returns CDR1 SGHNT and CDR2 YENEEA. This CDR3 contains 14 residues. The CDR3, as DNA: TGTGCCAGCAGCTTGGGAGGAGCCTCCTACGAGCAGTACTTC. Protein product: CASSLGGASYEQYF. Complete variable domain (other parts from reference TRBV11-3 and TRBJ2-7): EAGVVQSPRYKIIEKKQPVAFWCNPISGHNTLYWYLQNLGQGPELLIRYENEEAVDDSQLPKDRFSAERLKGVDSTLKIQPAELGDSAVYLCASSLGGASYEQYFGPGTRLTVT.

The chain has TRBV12-5 and TRBJ1-2; D is unclear. The germline V gene encodes CDR1 LGHNT and CDR2 FRNRAP. This CDR3 contains 15 residues. The V gene lost 2 bases and the J gene lost 0 bases, with 10 bases spanning the gap. In DNA, the CDR3 is TGTGCTAGTGGTTTGTCGACTATAGCTAACTATGGCTACACCTTC. It specifies CASGLSTIANYGYTF. Together with reference TRBV12-5 and TRBJ1-2, the CDR3 gives the full variable domain: DARVTQTPRHKVTEMGQEVTMRCQPILGHNTVFWYRQTMMQGLELLAYFRNRAPLDDSGMPKDRFSAEMPDATLATLKIQPSEPRDSAVYFCASGLSTIANYGYTFGSGTRLTVV.

This sequence joins TRBV6-2 or TRBV6-3 and TRBJ2-3, with 12 bases matching TRBD2. In germline, CDR1 is MNHEY, CDR2 SVGEGT. This CDR3 is built from 15 residues. The V segment lost 6 bases and the J segment 4 bases; nucleotides outside the gene matches: 5. The DNA for the CDR3 is TGTGCCAGCAGCCTAGCGGGGGGGCCTGCAGATACGCAGTATTTT. This codes for CASSLAGGPADTQYF.

This chain joins TRBV19 and TRBJ1-2; 7 nucleotides align to TRBD1. V shed 5 bases, J shed 4 bases, and the junction held 19 bases outside the gene matches. This CDR3 is built from 18 residues. Germline CDR1 LNHDA, CDR2 SQIVND (reference sequence). The CDR3 loop is CASSRRRGTAGNPYGYTF. CDR3 in DNA: TGTGCCAGTAGTCGCAGGAGGGGGACAGCGGGCAACCCCTATGGCTACACCTTC.

The chain uses TRBV19 and TRBJ1-4, with TRBD1 matching 8 bases. V dropped 3 bases and J dropped 8; count of bases not matched to a gene: 8. Germline CDR1 is LNHDA and CDR2 is SQIVND (reference sequence). This CDR3 is built from 15 residues. The CDR3 region has the DNA TGTGCCAGTAGTATTGGACAGGGTTATGGCGAAAAACTGTTTTTT. This gives the protein CASSIGQGYGEKLFF.

This chain joins TRBV6-5 and TRBJ2-7; 13 positions agree with TRBD2. Germline assignment: CDR1 MNHEY and CDR2 SVGAGI. The CDR3 spans 16 residues. V trimming: 4 bases; J trimming: 3 bases; junction bases outside the gene matches: 6. The CDR3 coding sequence is TGTGCCAGCAGTTCCCCCCGGACTAGCGGGGGCTACGAGCAGTACTTC. Protein sequence: CASSSPRTSGGYEQYF.

The rearrangement links TRBV9 to TRBJ1-2, with TRBD1 matching over 8 bases. The length of the CDR3 is 14 residues. In germline, CDR1 is SGDLS, CDR2 YYNGEE. V was pared by 3 bases and J by 2 bases, with 3 bases of the junction left unmatched. The CDR3 DNA is TGTGCCAGCAGCGACGACAGGGGCAACTATGGCTACACCTTC. Residues: CASSDDRGNYGYTF.

The chain has TRBV5-1 and TRBJ1-1; 7 nucleotides line up with TRBD1. CDR1 SGHRS and CDR2 YFSETQ come from the germline V gene. J gave up 0 bases and V 3 bases, and 5 bases lay outside the gene matches. This CDR3 comprises 15 residues. The CDR3: CASSYSGTVNTEAFF. The CDR3 DNA reads TGCGCCAGCAGCTATTCCGGGACAGTGAACACTGAAGCTTTCTTT.

This clone was counted a few times. This chain joins TRBV4-1 and TRBJ1-1; 9 bases agree with TRBD1. With 4 bases clipped from V and 4 bases from J, the junction kept 7 bases outside the gene matches. Germline CDR1 is MGHRA and CDR2 is YSYEKL. The CDR3 loop spans 15 amino acids. CDR3 DNA: TGCGCCAGCAGCCCAAACCCGGGACAGGGCACTGAAGCTTTCTTT. Translating it yields CASSPNPGQGTEAFF.

To note about this clone: A junction boundary mismatches the germline segment, possibly from a read error. The chain uses TRBV7-7 and TRBJ2-1, with 7 bases lining up with TRBD1. Germline V gives CDR1 SSHAT, CDR2 FNYEAQ (reference sequence). The length of the CDR3 is 13 residues. The chain's CDR3 is CASSLTGNHEQFF. CDR3 sequence (DNA): TGTGCTAGCAGCTTGACAGGGAACCATGAGCAGTTCTTC.

This sequence joins TRBV7-9 and TRBJ1-1, with 7 bases aligning to TRBD1. CDR1 and CDR2 (germline): SEHNR, FQNEAQ (reference sequence). The CDR3 extends over 16 amino acids. V trimming: 0 bases; J trimming: 2 bases; junction bases outside the gene matches: 6. The CDR3 region has the DNA TGTGCCAGCAGCTTAGCTCTCGGGACAGCTAACACTGAAGCTTTCTTT. Translating it yields CASSLALGTANTEAFF.

The rearrangement links TRBV20-1 to TRBJ2-2, with D uncertain. CDR1 is DFQATT, CDR2 SNEGSKA, per germline (reference sequence). The CDR3 consists of 12 residues. V was shortened by 3 bases and J by 4 bases, with 6 bases between the two germline ends. The CDR3 coding sequence is TGCAGTGCTAGTACAAGCACCGGGGAGCTGTTTTTT. Translation: CSASTSTGELFF.

The genes are TRBV7-3 and TRBJ2-1, with a weak D call TRBD2 (6 bases). Germline CDR1 SGHTA, CDR2 FQGTGA. CDR3 size: 13 residues. The V gene lost 5 bases and the J gene lost 7 bases, with 12 bases spanning the gap. This chain's CDR3 is CASSPMGGNEQFF. DNA of the CDR3: TGTGCCAGCAGCCCCATGGGGGGTAATGAGCAGTTCTTC.

V and J are TRBV5-1 and TRBJ1-1; TRBD1 aligns across 8 bases. CDR1 and CDR2 from the germline V gene are SGHRS and YFSETQ. The V gene end was trimmed by 4 bases and the J gene end by 1 base; junction bases not matched to a gene: 6. The CDR3 runs to 15 residues. The CDR3 coding sequence is TGCGCCAGCAGCCCCCCCGGGACAGGGAACACTGAAGCTTTCTTT. Translating gives CASSPPGTGNTEAFF.

This clone has just a few counts. The chain has TRBV18 and TRBJ1-3; D unresolved. The germline V gene has CDR1 KGHSH and CDR2 LQKENI. CDR3 length: 14 residues. V was trimmed by 4 bases and J by 0 bases, leaving 7 bases between them. The CDR3 here is CASSQQSSGNTIYF. The DNA for the CDR3 is TGTGCCAGCTCACAACAGAGCTCTGGAAACACCATATATTTT.

The chain joins TRBV3-1 (or the pseudogene TRBV3-2) to TRBJ1-1; 8 bases map to TRBD1. In germline, CDR1 is LGHDT, CDR2 YNNKEL (reference sequence). Germline trimming cut 0 bases from V and 4 bases from J; bases unmatched to any gene: 4. This CDR3 has 15 residues. In nucleotides, the CDR3 is TGTGCCAGCAGCCAAGAACCCGGGACAGGCACTGAAGCTTTCTTT. Protein product: CASSQEPGTGTEAFF.

The gene calls are TRBV2 and TRBJ2-7; the D gene is possibly TRBD2 (6 bases). CDR3 size: 14 residues. The germline V gene encodes CDR1 SNHLY and CDR2 FYNNEI. Between the trimmed V and J ends, which lost 8 bases and 6 bases, there was a span of 20 bases. CDR3 loop: CASAGPSAPLEQYV. The CDR3 DNA reads TGTGCCAGCGCGGGGCCGTCCGCCCCCCTCGAGCAGTACGTC.